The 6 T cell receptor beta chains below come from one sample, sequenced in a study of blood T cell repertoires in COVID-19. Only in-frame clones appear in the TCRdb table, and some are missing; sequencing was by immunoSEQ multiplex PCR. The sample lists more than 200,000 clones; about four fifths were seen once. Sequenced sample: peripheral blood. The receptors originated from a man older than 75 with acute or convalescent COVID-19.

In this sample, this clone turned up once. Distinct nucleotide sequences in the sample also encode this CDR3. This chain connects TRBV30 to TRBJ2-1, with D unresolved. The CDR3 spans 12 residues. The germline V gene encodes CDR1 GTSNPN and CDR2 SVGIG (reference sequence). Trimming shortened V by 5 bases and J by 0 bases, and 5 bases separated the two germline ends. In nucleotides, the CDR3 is TGTGCCTGGGGTAGCTCCTACAATGAGCAGTTCTTC. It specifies CAWGSSYNEQFF.

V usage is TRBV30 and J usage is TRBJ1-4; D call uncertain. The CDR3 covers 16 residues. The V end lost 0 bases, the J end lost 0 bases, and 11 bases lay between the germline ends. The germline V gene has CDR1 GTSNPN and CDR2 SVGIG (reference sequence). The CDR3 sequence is CAWSVTLGATNEKLFF. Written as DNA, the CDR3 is TGTGCCTGGAGTGTAACCCTCGGGGCAACTAATGAAAAACTGTTTTTT.

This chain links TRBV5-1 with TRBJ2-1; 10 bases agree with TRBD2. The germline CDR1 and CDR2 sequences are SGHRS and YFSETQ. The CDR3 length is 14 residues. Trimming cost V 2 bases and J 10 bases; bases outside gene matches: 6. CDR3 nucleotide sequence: TGCGCCAGCAGCTTACTAACTAGCGGGGTCGAGCAGTTCTTC. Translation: CASSLLTSGVEQFF. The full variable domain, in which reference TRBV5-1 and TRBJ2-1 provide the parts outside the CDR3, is KAGVTQTPRYLIKTRGQQVTLSCSPISGHRSVSWYQQTPGQGLQFLFEYFSETQRNKGNFPGRFSGRQFSNSRSEMNVSTLELGDSALYLCASSLLTSGVEQFFGPGTRLTVL.

The CDR3 reads CASSLLGQGGTEAFF. DNA of the CDR3: TGTGCCAGCAGTTTATTGGGACAGGGGGGCACTGAAGCTTTCTTT. V usage is TRBV28 and J usage is TRBJ1-1; 11 bases are a match to TRBD1. V was clipped by 1 base and J by 4 bases; unmatched bases: 2. Germline V gene sequence: CDR1 MDHEN, CDR2 SYDVKM. The CDR3 spans 15 residues.

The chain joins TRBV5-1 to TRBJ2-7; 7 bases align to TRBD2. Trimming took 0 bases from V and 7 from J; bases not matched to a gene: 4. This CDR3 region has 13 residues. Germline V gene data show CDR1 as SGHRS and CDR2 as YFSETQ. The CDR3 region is CASSLAVGREQYF. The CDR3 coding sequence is TGCGCCAGCAGCTTGGCCGTCGGGAGGGAGCAGTACTTC.

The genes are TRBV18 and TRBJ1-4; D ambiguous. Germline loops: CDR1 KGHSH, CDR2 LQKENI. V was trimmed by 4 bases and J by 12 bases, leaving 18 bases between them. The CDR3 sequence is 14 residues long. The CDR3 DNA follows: TGTGCCAGCTCACTTGGACTTGACGGCGAAGAACTGTTTTTT. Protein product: CASSLGLDGEELFF.